This record looks at one TCR beta chain sequence and its context. Its target is not known. A multiplex PCR was run with 60 Vbeta primers and 13 Jbeta primers. In the authors' workflow: An analysis that came later counted roughly 87 million unique TCR beta chains, approximately 9.9 million shared. Assay used: immunoSEQ multiplex PCR; TCRdb lists only in-frame clones, some missing. V, J and clone size are those of that table, while D and trimming were read from the DNA. The sample carries 150,000 to 200,000 clones, about 80% recorded once. CDR1 and CDR2 (germline): MNHEY, SVGAGI. The CDR3 is 14 amino acids. Trimming took 0 bases from V and 11 from J, leaving 16 bases between them. The data derive from a study of cytomegalovirus exposure and HLA in healthy donors. Findings and limits, study-wide: The study assumed roughly uniform donor sequencing depth for presence/absence analyses. TRBV6-2, TRBV6-3 and some other V segments were excluded as indistinguishable.

This clonotype was sampled from a boy aged 5 to 17 in good health and CMV-seronegative. The sequencing sample was made of PBMCs. The chain recombines TRBV6-5 with TRBJ1-1, with a weak D call TRBD1 (6 bases). This CDR3 reads CASSYSGRQDSAFF. The CDR3 DNA reads TGTGCCAGCAGTTACTCGGGGCGACAGGACTCGGCTTTCTTT.